This TCR beta chain was identified during a study of cytomegalovirus exposure and HLA in healthy donors. Turning to the study itself: Within an early data release were roughly 83 million unique TCRs drawn from HLA-typed donors.

By share of the sample, this clone is medium-sized. Its antigen is unknown. Primers included in the PCR were 60 Vbeta and 13 Jbeta primers. Per the original data handling: Approximately 11 million shared chains were among approximately 87 million unique TCR beta chains counted in a later analysis. Sequencing used immunoSEQ multiplex PCR; TCRdb keeps in-frame clones, though not all of them. The D gene and trimming were derived from the DNA, and the V and J assignments and clone size from that table. This table holds 90,000 to 140,000 clones, roughly 80% found once. Study-level results: Donors were assumed by presence/absence analyses to have roughly uniform sequencing depth. Cytomegalovirus-associated TCR beta chains were listed, numbering more than 150.

Per germline, CDR1 SGHTA and CDR2 FQGNSA. This CDR3 has 13 residues. V lost 3 bases and J 5 bases, leaving 11 bases between the germline ends. The sequence derives from a young man in good health and CMV-seropositive. Sequenced: PBMCs. The chain is built from TRBV7-2 and TRBJ2-7, with D possibly TRBD2 on 5 matching bases. Written as DNA, the CDR3 is TGTGCCAGCAGCTTTTGGGCGGGCCACGAGCAGTACTTC. Translated: CASSFWAGHEQYF.